The 25 T cell receptor beta chains listed next were all sequenced from one sample in a study of cytomegalovirus exposure and HLA in healthy donors. A multiplex PCR was run with 60 Vbeta primers and 13 Jbeta primers. Here immunoSEQ multiplex PCR was the method, and the copy in TCRdb shows in-frame clones only, minus some. Found here are 100,000 to 150,000 clones, around 77% of them singletons; the top ten hold roughly 4.2%. Sequencing was performed on PBMCs. The receptors stem from a male donor in good health and CMV-seropositive.

This sequence joins TRBV18 and TRBJ2-2; D might be TRBD1 (5 bases). V lost 5 bases and J lost 2, with 12 bases in between. CDR3 length: 15 residues. Per germline, CDR1 KGHSH and CDR2 LQKENI. Written as DNA, the CDR3 is TGTGCCAGCTCATCCAACCAGGGTAACACCGGGGAGCTGTTTTTT. Translation: CASSSNQGNTGELFF. The complete variable domain, with remaining parts taken from reference TRBV18 and TRBJ2-2, reads NAGVMQNPRHLVRRRGQEARLRCSPMKGHSHVYWYRQLPEEGLKFMVYLQKENIIDESGMPKERFSAEFPKEGPSILRIQQVVRGDSAAYFCASSSNQGNTGELFFGEGSRLTVL.

The chain couples TRBV14 to TRBJ2-3, with TRBD2 matching over 13 bases. The V gene end was trimmed by 0 bases and the J gene end by 4 bases; junction bases not matched to a gene: 13. From germline, CDR1 is SGHDN and CDR2 FVKESK. The CDR3 runs 20 residues. The CDR3 bases are TGTGCCAGCAGCCAAGATGCACTAGCGGGAGGGCGTTTTCGTCCAGATACGCAGTATTTT. Translation: CASSQDALAGGRFRPDTQYF.

Here the CDR3 DNA reads TGCGCCAGCAGCTTGGAGGGGGGGGTCTATGGCTACACCTTC. This encodes CASSLEGGVYGYTF. The chain has TRBV5-1 and TRBJ1-2, with a weak D call TRBD1 (6 bases). V lost 0 bases, J lost 4 bases, and 10 bases lay in between. The CDR3 has 14 residues. Germline CDR1 is SGHRS and CDR2 is YFSETQ.

J is TRBJ1-6 and V is TRBV6-5; the D is unclear. CDR1 and CDR2 (germline): MNHEY, SVGAGI. The CDR3 is 13 residues long. The ends were cut back, 0 bases at V and 7 bases at J, with 4 bases in the middle. In nucleotides, the CDR3 is TGTGCCAGCAGTTACTCGGGCAATTCACCCCTCCACTTT. Translated, it gives CASSYSGNSPLHF.

This clone was seen only once. J is TRBJ1-2 and V is TRBV18, with D unresolved. The CDR3 is 14 amino acids. V was cut by 6 bases and J by 0 bases, with 11 bases left in between. Germline V gene data show CDR1 as KGHSH and CDR2 as LQKENI. Here the CDR3 reads CASSPDITNYGYTF. The DNA of the CDR3 is TGTGCCAGCTCTCCCGACATTACTAACTATGGCTACACCTTC.

This clone has only a few counts. The CDR3, as DNA: TGTGCCAGCAGTCCCCCAATTGCCGGACACGGCGAGCAGTACTTC. This gives the protein CASSPPIAGHGEQYF. This sequence joins TRBV6-1 and TRBJ2-7; D possibly corresponds to TRBD1 (5 bases). The V gene lost 5 bases and the J gene lost 6 bases, with 20 bases spanning the gap. The CDR3 spans 15 residues. Per the germline V gene, CDR1 is MNHNS and CDR2 is SASEGT.

This clone has just one count. The genes are TRBV28 and TRBJ1-5; D call uncertain. CDR3 length: 13 amino acids. Between the trimmed V and J ends, which lost 3 bases and 4 bases, there was a span of 7 bases. Per the germline V gene, CDR1 is MDHEN and CDR2 is SYDVKM. The CDR3 region has the DNA TGTGCCAGCAGTTTTGCGAAGAATCAGCCCCAGCATTTT. It encodes CASSFAKNQPQHF.

This clone appeared a few times. An end of the junction differs from the germline gene, which may be a read error. This sequence joins TRBV7-9 and TRBJ2-6; 8 bases are shared with TRBD1. There are 16 residues in the CDR3. Germline V lookup: CDR1 SEHNR, CDR2 FQNEAQ (reference sequence). CDR3 protein: CASSPPTGAGANGLTF. The CDR3 DNA follows: TGTGCCAGCAGCCCTCCGACAGGGGCTGGGGCCAACGGCCTGACTTTC.

This chain links TRBV10-3 with TRBJ2-2, with D perhaps matching TRBD1 (6 bases). The V gene lost 6 bases and the J gene lost 8 bases, with 10 bases spanning the gap. CDR3 length equals 12 residues. In germline, CDR1 is ENHRY, CDR2 SYGVKD. CDR3 protein: CAISRDRGELFF. CDR3 coding DNA: TGTGCCATCAGCCGCGACAGGGGGGAGCTGTTTTTT.

As for this clone: The identical CDR3 is also encoded by other nucleotide sequences in the sample. J is TRBJ2-2 and V is TRBV5-1; 7 bases agree with TRBD2. Germline V gives CDR1 SGHRS, CDR2 YFSETQ. The CDR3 sequence is 14 residues long. V trimming: 0 bases; J trimming: 4 bases; junction bases outside the gene matches: 0. CDR3 nucleotides: TGCGCCAGCAGCTTGGGCGGGGGCACCGGGGAGCTGTTTTTT. Translating it yields CASSLGGGTGELFF.

The chain is built from TRBV7-3 and TRBJ2-2; 13 positions agree with TRBD2. After removal of 4 bases from V and 5 bases from J, the junction contained 7 bases not matched to a gene. The germline V gene has CDR1 SGHTA and CDR2 FQGTGA. This CDR3 contains 17 residues. The CDR3 nucleotides are TGTGCCAGCAGCTGGACTTCGGGACTAGCGGGAACCGGGGAGCTGTTTTTT. As protein: CASSWTSGLAGTGELFF.

This chain uses TRBV5-5 with TRBJ1-2; D gene ambiguous. Looked up from germline, CDR1 is SGHKS and CDR2 is YYEKEE (reference sequence). The V end was cut by 1 base, the J end by 8 bases, with 12 bases between. This CDR3 contains 13 residues. CDR3 nucleotide sequence: TGTGCCAGCAGCTTGCCAGGTAGTCCGGGCTACACCTTC. Amino acids: CASSLPGSPGYTF.

The rearrangement links TRBV2 to TRBJ1-5; D remains ambiguous. V gave up 4 bases and J gave up 3 bases, with 7 bases separating them. The CDR3 has 13 residues. Germline lookup yields CDR1 SNHLY and CDR2 FYNNEI. CDR3 protein: CASSADFNQPQHF. CDR3 nucleotide sequence: TGTGCCAGCAGTGCCGACTTCAATCAGCCCCAGCATTTT.

CDR3 loop: CASTGQGNQPQHF. As DNA, the CDR3 is TGTGCCAGTACGGGACAGGGCAATCAGCCCCAGCATTTT. This chain uses TRBV19 with TRBJ1-5; 8 bases line up with TRBD1. V gave up 7 bases and J gave up 2 bases; unmatched junction bases: 1. The germline CDR1 and CDR2 sequences are LNHDA and SQIVND (reference sequence). The CDR3 loop spans 13 amino acids.

Only one count was recorded for this clone. At one end the junction does not follow the germline gene, possibly because of a read error. V and J are TRBV5-1 and TRBJ2-6, with a weak D call TRBD1 (5 bases). From germline, CDR1 is SGHRS and CDR2 YFSETQ. The CDR3 covers 14 residues. CDR3: CASSSPSGANGLTF. CDR3 DNA sequence: TGCGCCAGCAGTAGCCCATCTGGGGCCAACGGCCTGACTTTC.

This sequence joins TRBV19 and TRBJ1-5; no firm D call. V was clipped by 5 bases and J by 6 bases, with 14 bases between them. CDR1 is LNHDA, CDR2 SQIVND, per germline (reference sequence). The CDR3 is 14 amino acids. The CDR3: CASSPKLRSQPQHF. In DNA, the CDR3 is TGTGCCAGTAGTCCAAAGTTGAGAAGTCAGCCCCAGCATTTT.

There are a few counts of this clone. V usage is TRBV7-2 and J usage is TRBJ1-1; 11 bases align to TRBD1. V was clipped by 1 base and J by 11 bases; unmatched bases: 9. CDR1 is SGHTA, CDR2 FQGNSA, per germline. This CDR3 has 15 residues. CDR3 DNA: TGTGCCAGCAGCTTAGGGGGGACAGGGGGACTGGGCGCTTTCTTT. Residues: CASSLGGTGGLGAFF.

The J gene is TRBJ2-3, the V gene TRBV28; TRBD2 matches at 7 bases. The CDR3 has 16 amino acids. Trimming cost V 0 bases and J 0 bases; bases outside gene matches: 3. Germline CDR1 is MDHEN and CDR2 is SYDVKM. The CDR3 region is CASSLWSGTSTDTQYF. DNA of the CDR3: TGTGCCAGCAGTTTATGGAGCGGGACTAGCACAGATACGCAGTATTTT.

The chain uses TRBV5-1 and TRBJ2-2; 9 bases are shared with TRBD2. The germline CDR1 and CDR2 sequences are SGHRS and YFSETQ. CDR3 length: 14 amino acids. Germline trimming cut 5 bases from V and 6 bases from J; bases unmatched to any gene: 5. DNA for the CDR3: TGCGCCAGCAGGCCTAGCGGGAAGGCCGGGGAGCTGTTTTTT. Translating gives CASRPSGKAGELFF.

The chain links TRBV5-4 to TRBJ2-1; the D gene is possibly TRBD2 (7 bases). CDR1 and CDR2 (germline): SGHNT, YYREEE (reference sequence). The CDR3 is made up of 12 amino acids. The V end lost 4 bases, the J end lost 12 bases, and 14 bases lay between the germline ends. The CDR3: CASSSQGRGQFF. Written as DNA, the CDR3 is TGTGCCAGCAGCAGCCAGGGGAGGGGGCAGTTCTTC.

The chain joins TRBV6-5 to TRBJ1-4; 7 nucleotides agree with TRBD1. Germline V lookup: CDR1 MNHEY, CDR2 SVGAGI. With V trimmed by 4 bases and J by 5 bases, 7 bases remained unmatched. The CDR3 sequence is 15 residues long. The CDR3 spells CASSFAGGSNEKLFF. CDR3 coding DNA: TGTGCCAGCAGTTTCGCAGGGGGGTCGAATGAAAAACTGTTTTTT.

The J gene is TRBJ1-1, the V gene TRBV19; TRBD1 might be the D (6 bases). Trimming removed 3 bases from V and 1 base from J, with 12 bases in between. CDR3 length: 15 residues. Germline assignment: CDR1 LNHDA and CDR2 SQIVND (reference sequence). The CDR3 is CASSMLYRANTEAFF. For the CDR3, the DNA is TGTGCCAGTAGTATGTTGTACAGGGCGAACACTGAAGCTTTCTTT.

The chain carries TRBV19 and TRBJ2-1; 9 nucleotides match TRBD2. CDR3 length equals 14 residues. With V trimmed by 3 bases and J by 9 bases, 6 bases remained unmatched. CDR1 is LNHDA and CDR2 is SQIVND in the germline V gene (reference sequence). The CDR3 region is CASSMLAGAGEQFF. The CDR3 bases are TGTGCCAGTAGTATGTTAGCGGGAGCAGGTGAGCAGTTCTTC.

This clone was recorded only once. A read error may produce the germline difference seen at one junction end. The chain is built from TRBV28 and TRBJ2-7; TRBD1 might be the D (6 bases). CDR1 is MDHEN, CDR2 SYDVKM, per germline. The CDR3 loop spans 15 amino acids. The CDR3 loop reads CASSPYRVHYYEQCF. The CDR3 DNA is TGTGCCAGCAGCCCCTACAGGGTTCATTACTACGAGCAGTGCTTC.

This chain connects TRBV6-1 to TRBJ1-2, with D possibly TRBD1 on 6 matching bases. Per the germline V gene, CDR1 is MNHNS and CDR2 is SASEGT. Trimming pared 5 bases from V and 2 bases from J, leaving 15 bases between. This CDR3 comprises 15 residues. The DNA of the CDR3 is TGTGCCAGCAGTTTCGAGGGACACACGAACTATGGCTACACCTTC. This gives the protein CASSFEGHTNYGYTF.